These 25 T cell receptor beta chains were sequenced from one sample in a study of blood T cell repertoires in COVID-19. Sequenced by immunoSEQ multiplex PCR; TCRdb stores in-frame clones only, minus some. The data contain some 70,000 clones, about 70% of them seen just once; the ten biggest clones take up around 20%. The sample was peripheral blood. These receptors were obtained from a man aged 55 to 70 with acute or convalescent COVID-19.

The rearrangement joins TRBV19 to TRBJ1-2; tentative D call: TRBD1 (6 bases). Trimming removed 4 bases from V and 3 bases from J, with 15 bases in between. CDR3 length: 15 residues. Germline values: CDR1 LNHDA, CDR2 SQIVND (reference sequence). CDR3 bases: TGTGCCAGTAGTAACTCCTGGGACACCGACTATGGCTACACCTTC. Protein product: CASSNSWDTDYGYTF.

The chain employs TRBV27 and TRBJ2-5, with 7 bases matching TRBD1. Germline-derived CDR1 and CDR2 are MNHEY and SMNVEV (reference sequence). The CDR3 extends over 15 amino acids. V lost 5 bases, J lost 2 bases, and 8 bases stayed unmatched. CDR3 residues: CASSRWDRIQETQYF. The CDR3 DNA follows: TGTGCCAGCAGTCGGTGGGACAGAATACAAGAGACCCAGTACTTC.

The J gene is TRBJ2-7, the V gene TRBV9, with TRBD2 as a possible D gene (5 bases). Per the germline V gene, CDR1 is SGDLS and CDR2 is YYNGEE. The ends were cut back, 2 bases at V and 3 bases at J, with 12 bases in the middle. There are 14 residues in the CDR3. CDR3 DNA: TGTGCCAGCAGCGTTTCCGGGAACGACTACGAGCAGTACTTC. Its translation is CASSVSGNDYEQYF.

The chain is built from TRBV18 and TRBJ1-1, with TRBD1 matching 10 bases. The germline gives CDR1 KGHSH, CDR2 LQKENI. The V gene end was trimmed by 5 bases and the J gene end by 5 bases; junction bases not matched to a gene: 8. This CDR3 spans 15 amino acids. Here the CDR3 reads CASSKTGTGETEAFF. The CDR3 nucleotides are TGTGCCAGCTCAAAGACCGGGACAGGGGAGACTGAAGCTTTCTTT. Supplemented by reference TRBV18 and TRBJ1-1, the full variable domain reads NAGVMQNPRHLVRRRGQEARLRCSPMKGHSHVYWYRQLPEEGLKFMVYLQKENIIDESGMPKERFSAEFPKEGPSILRIQQVVRGDSAAYFCASSKTGTGETEAFFGQGTRLTVV.

This chain links TRBV19 with TRBJ2-2; D unclear. CDR3 length equals 14 residues. V lost 5 bases to trimming and J lost 2 bases, with 9 bases between them. The germline CDR1 and CDR2 sequences are LNHDA and SQIVND (reference sequence). The CDR3 nucleotides are TGTGCCAGTAGTGTTGAGTCTAACACCGGGGAGCTGTTTTTT. This codes for CASSVESNTGELFF.

The chain combines TRBV2 with TRBJ1-1; 9 bases are a match to TRBD1. The length of the CDR3 is 13 residues. The V segment lost 6 bases and the J segment 4 bases; nucleotides outside the gene matches: 3. Germline V gene sequence: CDR1 SNHLY, CDR2 FYNNEI. CDR3 DNA: TGTGCCAGCAGGGACAGGGGAGGCACTGAAGCTTTCTTT. Protein product: CASRDRGGTEAFF.

The chain joins TRBV5-1 to TRBJ2-2; TRBD1 matches 8 bases. Germline trimming cut 4 bases from V and 1 base from J; bases unmatched to any gene: 6. This CDR3 is built from 16 residues. The germline V gene has CDR1 SGHRS and CDR2 YFSETQ. The CDR3 DNA reads TGCGCCAGCAGCAAAGGGGGGACAGGGAACACCGGGGAGCTGTTTTTT. Translating gives CASSKGGTGNTGELFF.

This rearrangement joins TRBV5-1 to TRBJ2-3; 9 bases agree with TRBD2. Trimming took 0 bases from V and 0 from J; bases not matched to a gene: 5. Germline values: CDR1 SGHRS, CDR2 YFSETQ. This CDR3 contains 17 residues. CDR3 region: CASSLASSGISTDTQYF. DNA of the CDR3: TGCGCCAGCAGCTTGGCTTCTAGCGGGATTAGCACAGATACGCAGTATTTT.

This chain joins TRBV11-3 and TRBJ2-2; 9 bases line up with TRBD2. The CDR3 totals 16 residues. J gave up 3 bases and V 2 bases, and 4 bases lay outside the gene matches. CDR1 and CDR2 from the germline V gene are SGHNT and YENEEA. This CDR3 is CASSLKAGGDTGELFF. The CDR3 DNA reads TGTGCCAGCAGCTTAAAGGCGGGAGGGGACACCGGGGAGCTGTTTTTT.

The rearrangement joins TRBV5-1 to TRBJ2-1, with TRBD2 as a possible D gene (5 bases). V was clipped by 6 bases and J by 6 bases, with 13 bases between them. The germline V gene has CDR1 SGHRS and CDR2 YFSETQ. The CDR3 totals 13 residues. CDR3 amino acids: CASTREGFNEQFF. The CDR3, as DNA: TGCGCCAGCACCCGAGAGGGATTCAATGAGCAGTTCTTC.

The rearrangement uses TRBV19 and TRBJ1-4, with D perhaps matching TRBD1 (5 bases). This CDR3 is built from 14 residues. The V end lost 5 bases, the J end lost 5 bases, and 12 bases lay between the germline ends. Germline V CDR1 and CDR2: LNHDA, SQIVND (reference sequence). The CDR3: CASSHAGINEKLFF. The CDR3 coding sequence is TGTGCCAGTAGTCACGCAGGGATCAATGAAAAACTGTTTTTT.

The chain carries TRBV30 and TRBJ1-4; no reliable D call. The germline V gene has CDR1 GTSNPN and CDR2 SVGIG (reference sequence). The CDR3 is 13 residues long. V was cut by 1 base and J by 4 bases, with 7 bases left in between. In DNA, the CDR3 is TGTGCCTGGAGTGGACTCCGTAATGAAAAACTGTTTTTT. Protein sequence: CAWSGLRNEKLFF.

The gene calls are TRBV4-1 and TRBJ1-3; TRBD1 matches at 8 bases. The germline gives CDR1 MGHRA, CDR2 YSYEKL. The ends lost 3 bases at V and 4 bases at J; junction bases unmatched: 5. The CDR3 spans 15 residues. The CDR3 sequence is CASSQPGQGGNTIYF. The CDR3 nucleotides are TGCGCCAGCAGCCAGCCCGGACAGGGAGGAAACACCATATATTTT.

The rearrangement links TRBV4-1 to TRBJ2-1; D is perhaps TRBD1 (5 bases). Germline V gives CDR1 MGHRA, CDR2 YSYEKL. V was cut by 0 bases and J by 1 base, with 10 bases left in between. There are 16 residues in the CDR3. The CDR3, as DNA: TGCGCCAGCAGCCAAGATGGCACAGGTTCCTACAATGAGCAGTTCTTC. This gives the protein CASSQDGTGSYNEQFF.

This clone was seen only a few times. This chain connects TRBV5-1 to TRBJ1-1; D gene uncertain. CDR1 is SGHRS, CDR2 YFSETQ, per germline. CDR3 length: 13 residues. Trimming stripped 5 bases from V and 0 bases from J, with 8 bases between. The CDR3 DNA sequence: TGCGCCAGCAGTGAACAGTTGAACACTGAAGCTTTCTTT. Translating gives CASSEQLNTEAFF.

This clone was observed at least ten times. The sample carries other DNA sequences with the same CDR3. J is TRBJ2-2 and V is TRBV5-4, with TRBD1 matching over 8 bases. V gave up 0 bases and J gave up 0 bases; unmatched junction bases: 1. CDR3 length: 16 residues. Germline lookup yields CDR1 SGHNT and CDR2 YYREEE (reference sequence). For the CDR3, the DNA is TGTGCCAGCAGCTTGGGACAGGGGTCGAACACCGGGGAGCTGTTTTTT. This sequence encodes CASSLGQGSNTGELFF.

This clone was detected only a few times. The chain employs TRBV13 and TRBJ2-1, with D possibly TRBD2 on 5 matching bases. This CDR3 spans 16 amino acids. CDR1 is PRHDT and CDR2 is FYEKMQ in the germline V gene (reference sequence). V was clipped by 1 base and J by 3 bases, with 13 bases between them. This chain's CDR3 is CASSLELSGNYNEQFF. CDR3 coding DNA: TGTGCCAGCAGCTTAGAGTTGTCGGGAAACTACAATGAGCAGTTCTTC.

The gene calls are TRBV7-8 and TRBJ1-1; D gene ambiguous. CDR3 length: 13 amino acids. V lost 5 bases and J lost 7, with 14 bases in between. Germline assignment: CDR1 SGHVS and CDR2 FQNEAQ. CDR3 protein: CASSRSSRSEAFF. The CDR3 DNA reads TGTGCCAGCAGCCGGTCTTCTCGGAGTGAAGCTTTCTTT.

The chain employs TRBV28 and TRBJ1-2, with 7 bases aligning to TRBD1. The CDR3 runs to 13 residues. The germline V gene has CDR1 MDHEN and CDR2 SYDVKM. The V segment lost 7 bases and the J segment 7 bases; nucleotides outside the gene matches: 9. The CDR3 DNA reads as TGTGCCAGCACCTCGACAGGGACCCGTGGCTACACCTTC. Protein: CASTSTGTRGYTF.

The genes are TRBV30 and TRBJ2-3, with TRBD2 identical over 7 bases. The CDR3 has 13 amino acids. V lost 0 bases to trimming and J lost 5 bases; unmatched junction nucleotides: 2. The germline CDR1 and CDR2 sequences are GTSNPN and SVGIG (reference sequence). The CDR3: CAWSVGRGDTQYF. CDR3 bases: TGTGCCTGGAGTGTGGGGAGGGGAGATACGCAGTATTTT.

This rearrangement joins TRBV3-1 (or the pseudogene TRBV3-2) to TRBJ2-5; possibly TRBD1 for D (5 bases). Per the germline V gene, CDR1 is LGHDT and CDR2 is YNNKEL (reference sequence). Trimming removed 6 bases from V and 5 bases from J, with 13 bases in between. The CDR3 has 13 amino acids. CDR3 sequence reads: CASSQGLSETQYF. The CDR3 nucleotides read TGTGCCAGCAGTCAGGGCCTTTCGGAGACCCAGTACTTC.

The genes are TRBV4-1 and TRBJ2-1; 8 bases agree with TRBD2. After removal of 0 bases from V and 2 bases from J, the junction contained 3 bases not matched to a gene. This CDR3 is 16 amino acids long. Germline V CDR1 and CDR2: MGHRA, YSYEKL. In DNA form, the CDR3 reads TGCGCCAGCAGCCAAGAACTAGCGGTAACCTACAATGAGCAGTTCTTC. Amino acids: CASSQELAVTYNEQFF.

This chain joins TRBV6-6 and TRBJ2-1, with 8 bases identical to TRBD2. The ends lost 6 bases at V and 0 bases at J; junction bases unmatched: 4. The CDR3 sequence is 15 residues long. Looked up from germline, CDR1 is MNHNY and CDR2 is SVGAGI (reference sequence). CDR3 sequence: CASRPTSGSYNEQFF. Written as DNA, the CDR3 is TGTGCCAGCAGGCCTACTAGCGGCTCCTACAATGAGCAGTTCTTC.

The V and J genes are TRBV6-1 and TRBJ2-2; D might be TRBD1 (6 bases). Germline loops: CDR1 MNHNS, CDR2 SASEGT. This CDR3 spans 15 amino acids. V was clipped by 2 bases and J by 3 bases, with 10 bases between them. The DNA of the CDR3 is TGTGCCAGCAGTGAATTGGGGGCCGACACCGGGGAGCTGTTTTTT. Protein product: CASSELGADTGELFF.

This clone was detected only a few times. This chain connects TRBV28 to TRBJ2-2, with D uncertain. The CDR3 sequence is 13 residues long. Per the germline V gene, CDR1 is MDHEN and CDR2 is SYDVKM. Between the trimmed V and J ends, which lost 5 bases and 8 bases, there was a span of 12 bases. The CDR3 spells CASSTPSRGELFF. CDR3 sequence (DNA): TGTGCCAGCAGTACCCCGTCCAGGGGGGAGCTGTTTTTT.